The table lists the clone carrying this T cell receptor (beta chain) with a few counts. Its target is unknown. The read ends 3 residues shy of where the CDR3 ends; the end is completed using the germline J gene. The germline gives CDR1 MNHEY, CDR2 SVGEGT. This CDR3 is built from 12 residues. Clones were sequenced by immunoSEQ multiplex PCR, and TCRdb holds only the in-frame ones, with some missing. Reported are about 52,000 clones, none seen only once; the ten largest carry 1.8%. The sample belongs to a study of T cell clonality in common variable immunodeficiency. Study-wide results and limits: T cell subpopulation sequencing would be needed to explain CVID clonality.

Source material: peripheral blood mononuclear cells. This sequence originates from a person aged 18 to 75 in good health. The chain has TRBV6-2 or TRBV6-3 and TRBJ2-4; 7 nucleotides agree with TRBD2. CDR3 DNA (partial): TGTGCCAGCAGTTACCCGGAGCGGGGT. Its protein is CASSYPERG. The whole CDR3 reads CASSYPERGQYF.